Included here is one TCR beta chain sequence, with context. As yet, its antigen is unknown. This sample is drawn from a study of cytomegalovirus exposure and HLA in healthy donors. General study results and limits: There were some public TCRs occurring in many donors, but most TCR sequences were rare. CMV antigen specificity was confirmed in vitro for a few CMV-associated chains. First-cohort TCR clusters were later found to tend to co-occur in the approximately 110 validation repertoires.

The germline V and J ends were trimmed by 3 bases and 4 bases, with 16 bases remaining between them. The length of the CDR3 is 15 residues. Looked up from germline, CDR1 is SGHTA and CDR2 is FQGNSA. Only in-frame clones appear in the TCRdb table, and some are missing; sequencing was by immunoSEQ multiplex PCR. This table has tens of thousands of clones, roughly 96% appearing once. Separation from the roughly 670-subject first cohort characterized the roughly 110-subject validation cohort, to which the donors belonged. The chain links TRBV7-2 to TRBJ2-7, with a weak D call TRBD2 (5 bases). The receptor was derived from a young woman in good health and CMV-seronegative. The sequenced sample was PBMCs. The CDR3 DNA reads TGTGCCAGCAGCTTTTTCCCCCCGGAGGTGTACGAGCAGTACTTC. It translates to CASSFFPPEVYEQYF.